This entry concerns a single T cell receptor (beta chain). The antigen it binds to is not known. No quality values exist for individual bases; no much larger clone is one base distant. This sample was included in a study of T cell changes during pregnancy in multiple sclerosis (dated by TCRdb to about 2019). In the study overall: The study looked at changes in the T cell repertoire across pregnancy in women with multiple sclerosis.

The CDR3, from cysteine to phenylalanine, totals 15 residues. The only DNA kept is the CDR3, 45 bases in frame from the first base. CDR1 and CDR2, per the germline V gene, are SQVTM and ANQGSEA. Trimming takes 7 bases from V and 0 bases from J, and the germline ends sit 16 bases apart. The protocol used for the library was the immunoSEQ multiplex PCR assay. This is the immuneACCESS table as TCRdb keeps it, with only in-frame sequences that have V and J called. A part of the clones is gone; compared with another copy, unresolved V genes explain less than half, and the rest is unexplained. Within this sample are 67,000 or so clones, with around 92% of them counted one time only. The ten largest make up approximately 2.8% of the sample.

The TCR originated in a female donor in good health, enrolled as a control in a pregnancy study. The chain employs TRBV29-1 and TRBJ1-5, with the D segment identity uncertain. The sequencing here drew on CD8+ T cells from peripheral blood mononuclear cells, taken in the third trimester of pregnancy. The DNA sequence follows: TGCAGCGCAATCCTAGGCGGGGATAGCAATCAGCCCCAGCATTTT. This sequence encodes CSAILGGDSNQPQHF.